The text below deals with one T cell receptor beta chain. Its antigen remains unidentified. The timepoints at which blood was sampled were baseline, cycle 4 day 1, and cycle 7 day 1. TCRdb keeps only in-frame clones here, not all; method: immunoSEQ multiplex PCR. This table has roughly 58,000 clones, approximately 88% appearing once. The data stem from a study of OX40 agonist ivuxolimab in advanced cancers. Study-wide context: Patients received ivuxolimab, an agonistic anti-OX40 (CD134) antibody. Patients enrolled in dose escalation were diagnosed with hepatocellular carcinoma, melanoma, renal cell or head and neck cancer. Overall study results and limits: The 0.1-3.0 mg/kg partial responders had among the lowest clonal expansion.

V was pared by 6 bases and J by 4 bases, with 8 bases of the junction left unmatched. Germline CDR1 is SEHNR and CDR2 is FQNEAQ (reference sequence). The CDR3 spans 14 residues. This receptor was obtained from an adult with an advanced solid tumor such as melanoma, head and neck, liver or kidney cancer. This chain links TRBV7-9 with TRBJ1-2; TRBD1 matches at 7 bases. The sequencing here drew on CD4+ or CD8+ T cells sorted from blood, taken in a trial of the OX40 agonist ivuxolimab. This CDR3 is CASSPPGTVYGYTF. CDR3 in DNA: TGTGCCAGCAGTCCTCCCGGGACAGTCTATGGCTACACCTTC. The full variable domain, in which reference TRBV7-9 and TRBJ1-2 provide the parts outside the CDR3, is DTGVSQNPRHKITKRGQNVTFRCDPISEHNRLYWYRQTLGQGPEFLTYFQNEAQLEKSRLLSDRFSAERPKGSFSTLEIQRTEQGDSAMYLCASSPPGTVYGYTFGSGTRLTVV.